One and the same sample provided the 30 T cell receptor beta chains below, sequenced in a study of cytomegalovirus exposure and HLA in healthy donors. A multiplex PCR was run with 60 Vbeta primers and 13 Jbeta primers. Sequenced by immunoSEQ multiplex PCR; TCRdb stores in-frame clones only, minus some. The specimen's table records some 120,000 clones. Specimen: PBMCs. The receptors were sampled from a man younger than 45 in good health and CMV-seronegative.

J is TRBJ1-1 and V is TRBV5-4, with D unclear. This CDR3 has 13 amino acids. CDR1 is SGHNT, CDR2 YYREEE, per germline (reference sequence). V was cut by 6 bases and J by 3 bases, with 12 bases left in between. The CDR3, as DNA: TGTGCCAGCAAGGTGACACTTCACACTGAAGCTTTCTTT. Amino acids: CASKVTLHTEAFF.

V and J are TRBV7-9 and TRBJ2-3; 16 nucleotides line up with TRBD2. Germline trimming cut 6 bases from V and 0 bases from J; bases unmatched to any gene: 3. The germline gives CDR1 SEHNR, CDR2 FQNEAQ (reference sequence). CDR3 length equals 17 residues. CDR3 coding DNA: TGTGCCAGCAGGGGACTAGCGGGGGGGCAAAGCACAGATACGCAGTATTTT. Amino acid sequence: CASRGLAGGQSTDTQYF.

This chain links TRBV9 with TRBJ2-1; D is unresolved. Germline V gene lookup returns CDR1 SGDLS and CDR2 YYNGEE. V was clipped by 4 bases and J by 8 bases, with 10 bases between them. The CDR3 has 12 residues. The CDR3 sequence is CASSLFSYEQFF. The CDR3 coding sequence is TGTGCCAGCAGCTTGTTTTCATATGAGCAGTTCTTC.

This chain joins TRBV6-4 and TRBJ2-3; 10 positions agree with TRBD2. The germline V gene has CDR1 MRHNA and CDR2 SNTAGT. This CDR3 comprises 15 residues. With V trimmed by 0 bases and J by 4 bases, 1 base remained unmatched. The CDR3 DNA follows: TGTGCCAGCAGTGACTCAGCGGGGGGGCCAGATACGCAGTATTTT. Amino acid sequence: CASSDSAGGPDTQYF.

The rearrangement joins TRBV11-2 to TRBJ2-2; TRBD1 might be the D (5 bases). Per germline, CDR1 SGHAT and CDR2 FQNNGV. CDR3 length equals 16 residues. Trimming took off 7 bases at V and 4 bases at J, with 19 bases between the two ends. CDR3 sequence: CASTQGWGQATGELFF. Here the CDR3 DNA reads TGTGCCAGCACTCAAGGGTGGGGCCAGGCCACCGGGGAGCTGTTTTTT.

The chain recombines TRBV5-1 with TRBJ1-1; no clear D gene. This CDR3 contains 15 residues. Per germline, CDR1 SGHRS and CDR2 YFSETQ. V lost 4 bases and J 0 bases, leaving 13 bases between the germline ends. CDR3 sequence reads: CASSPQSIMNTEAFF. CDR3 DNA: TGCGCCAGCAGCCCCCAATCAATCATGAACACTGAAGCTTTCTTT.

The rearrangement joins TRBV5-1 to TRBJ2-1; 8 bases line up with TRBD1. The CDR3 sequence is 15 residues long. Germline V lookup: CDR1 SGHRS, CDR2 YFSETQ. With 2 bases clipped from V and 4 bases from J, the junction kept 5 bases outside the gene matches. The CDR3: CASSFGTGIYNEQFF. The CDR3, as DNA: TGCGCCAGCAGCTTTGGGACAGGAATATACAATGAGCAGTTCTTC.

The J gene is TRBJ1-6, the V gene TRBV27; weak D call: TRBD1 (6 bases). This CDR3 contains 15 residues. CDR1 is MNHEY and CDR2 is SMNVEV in the germline V gene (reference sequence). V lost 4 bases, J lost 7 bases, and 14 bases lay in between. The CDR3 DNA reads TGTGCCAGCAGTTCCGCGCGGGGGCGCAATTCACCCCTCCACTTT. It translates to CASSSARGRNSPLHF.

The V gene is TRBV6-1, the J gene TRBJ2-7; tentative D call: TRBD1 (5 bases). V lost 6 bases and J 7 bases, leaving 10 bases between the germline ends. CDR3 length equals 11 residues. Germline CDR1 reads MNHNS; CDR2 reads SASEGT. CDR3 region: CASSPRTEQYF. The DNA of the CDR3 is TGTGCCAGCAGCCCGAGGACAGAGCAGTACTTC.

The V and J genes are TRBV5-6 and TRBJ2-7; D perhaps matches TRBD2 (5 bases). The germline V and J ends were trimmed by 0 bases and 0 bases, with 13 bases remaining between them. CDR1 is SGHDT, CDR2 YYEEEE, per germline. CDR3 length equals 16 residues. The CDR3 loop is CASSLGNEGFSYEQYF. The CDR3 nucleotides read TGTGCCAGCAGCTTGGGGAACGAGGGTTTCTCCTACGAGCAGTACTTC.

The genes are TRBV6-1 and TRBJ2-4; 8 bases fit TRBD2. This CDR3 is built from 18 residues. Losses at the gene ends were 0 bases for V and 2 bases for J; bases not matched to a gene: 9. In germline, CDR1 is MNHNS, CDR2 SASEGT. This CDR3 reads CASSEASTGGITKNIQYF. CDR3 in DNA: TGTGCCAGCAGTGAAGCGTCGACGGGGGGGATCACCAAAAACATTCAGTACTTC.

This chain links TRBV6-1 with TRBJ2-2; 9 nucleotides match TRBD2. This CDR3 spans 18 amino acids. Germline V gene lookup returns CDR1 MNHNS and CDR2 SASEGT. Trimming cost V 2 bases and J 4 bases; bases outside gene matches: 11. The DNA for the CDR3 is TGTGCCAGCAGTGAAACTTTTAGCGGGGGAAAGAGCACCGGGGAGCTGTTTTTT. Its translation is CASSETFSGGKSTGELFF.

The chain carries TRBV5-5 and TRBJ1-5; 7 nucleotides line up with TRBD1. V lost 2 bases to trimming and J lost 2 bases; unmatched junction nucleotides: 1. The V gene's germline CDR1 is SGHKS and CDR2 YYEKEE (reference sequence). The CDR3 consists of 14 residues. CDR3: CASSFDRGNQPQHF. The CDR3 bases are TGTGCCAGCAGCTTCGACAGGGGCAATCAGCCCCAGCATTTT.

The chain combines TRBV7-8 with TRBJ2-7, with D uncertain. Germline V lookup: CDR1 SGHVS, CDR2 FQNEAQ. CDR3 length: 13 amino acids. V gave up 3 bases and J gave up 6 bases, with 12 bases separating them. The CDR3 bases are TGTGCCAGCAGCTTGAGCATTGGTAGCGAGCAGTACTTC. Protein product: CASSLSIGSEQYF. Variable domain in full (rest from reference TRBV7-8 and TRBJ2-7): GAGVSQSPRYKVAKRGQDVALRCDPISGHVSLFWYQQALGQGPEFLTYFQNEAQLDKSGLPSDRFFAERPEGSVSTLKIQRTQQEDSAVYLCASSLSIGSEQYFGPGTRLTVT.

Notes on this clone: A read error may account for a junction end that differs from germline. V usage is TRBV5-1 and J usage is TRBJ1-1; D unresolved. The CDR3 is 17 amino acids. Per the germline V gene, CDR1 is SGHRS and CDR2 is YFSETQ. CDR3 DNA: TGCGCCAACAGCCCCGTGGTGAGCGGCACATCGAACACTGAAGCTTTCTTT. Translated: CANSPVVSGTSNTEAFF.

This clone is medium-sized by frequency. The chain recombines TRBV6-1 with TRBJ2-7; TRBD2 matches 9 bases. The CDR3 consists of 17 residues. J lost 5 bases, V lost 4 bases, and 15 bases had no gene match. Germline CDR1 is MNHNS and CDR2 is SASEGT. This chain's CDR3 is CASSGEFPGTSSDEQYF. As DNA, the CDR3 is TGTGCCAGCAGTGGAGAGTTCCCCGGGACTAGCTCTGACGAGCAGTACTTC.

The chain links TRBV2 to TRBJ2-3; D is possibly TRBD1 (5 bases). The CDR3 is made up of 14 amino acids. The germline CDR1 and CDR2 sequences are SNHLY and FYNNEI. Trimming left V 4 bases short and J 4 bases short, with 12 bases between. The CDR3 coding sequence is TGTGCCAGCAGTGCCAGGCAGGGTGCAGATACGCAGTATTTT. Translating gives CASSARQGADTQYF.

Points on this clone: The sample holds other DNA sequences that translate to the same CDR3. V usage is TRBV5-1 and J usage is TRBJ1-5; D perhaps matches TRBD1 (6 bases). Trimming left V 2 bases short and J 2 bases short, with 8 bases between. The CDR3 is made up of 14 amino acids. The germline V gene has CDR1 SGHRS and CDR2 YFSETQ. The CDR3 DNA reads as TGCGCCAGCAGCTTAGGGGGTGGCAATCAGCCCCAGCATTTT. This codes for CASSLGGGNQPQHF.

The chain links TRBV5-4 to TRBJ2-1; D is perhaps TRBD2 (5 bases). With 4 bases removed from V and 0 bases from J, the gap between germline ends came to 17 bases. The CDR3 covers 17 residues. Germline values: CDR1 SGHNT, CDR2 YYREEE (reference sequence). CDR3 DNA: TGTGCCAGCAGCCCCGGGGTCGACTTGAGCTCCTACAATGAGCAGTTCTTC. Its translation: CASSPGVDLSSYNEQFF. Full variable domain (outside the CDR3, taken from reference TRBV5-4 and TRBJ2-1): ETGVTQSPTHLIKTRGQQVTLRCSSQSGHNTVSWYQQALGQGPQFIFQYYREEENGRGNFPPRFSGLQFPNYSSELNVNALELDDSALYLCASSPGVDLSSYNEQFFGPGTRLTVL.

Note on this clone: At the DNA level, this CDR3 is encoded by other sequences in the same sample as well. The chain couples TRBV18 to TRBJ2-3; 7 nucleotides line up with TRBD2. The ends lost 3 bases at V and 2 bases at J; junction bases unmatched: 2. This CDR3 region has 14 residues. CDR1 and CDR2 from the germline V gene are KGHSH and LQKENI. CDR3 DNA sequence: TGTGCCAGCTCACCTAGCGGGCTCACAGATACGCAGTATTTT. It encodes CASSPSGLTDTQYF.

The rearrangement uses TRBV11-1 and TRBJ2-5, with a weak D call TRBD2 (7 bases). Germline V CDR1 and CDR2: SGHAT, FQDESV (reference sequence). The CDR3 consists of 16 residues. V dropped 8 bases and J dropped 5 bases, with 24 bases sitting between them. The CDR3 is CASGPGEGVFRETQYF. DNA for the CDR3: TGTGCCAGCGGCCCGGGGGAGGGGGTATTCAGGGAGACCCAGTACTTC.

J is TRBJ2-7 and V is TRBV5-1, with D maybe TRBD2 (5 bases). Looked up from germline, CDR1 is SGHRS and CDR2 is YFSETQ. The CDR3 covers 14 residues. V dropped 1 base and J dropped 2 bases, with 10 bases sitting between them. The CDR3 loop is CASSLLTGTYEQYF. Here the CDR3 DNA reads TGCGCCAGCAGCTTGCTTACCGGGACCTACGAGCAGTACTTC.

V is TRBV6-4 and J is TRBJ2-7; 8 nucleotides agree with TRBD1. Germline values: CDR1 MRHNA, CDR2 SNTAGT. V lost 6 bases to trimming and J lost 4 bases; unmatched junction nucleotides: 5. The CDR3 is made up of 13 amino acids. DNA of the CDR3: TGTGCCAGCAGGGGAACAGGGGGTTACGAGCAGTACTTC. Translated, it gives CASRGTGGYEQYF.

The rearrangement uses TRBV10-3 and TRBJ1-3; 9 bases fit TRBD1. CDR1 is ENHRY, CDR2 SYGVKD, per germline. The CDR3 has 15 residues. With V trimmed by 6 bases and J by 0 bases, 3 bases remained unmatched. The CDR3 DNA reads TGTGCCATCAGCCCGGACAGGGGCTCTGGAAACACCATATATTTT. This sequence encodes CAISPDRGSGNTIYF.

DNA for the CDR3: TGTGCCAGCAGCATGATAGGGGGGAACACCGGGGAGCTGTTTTTT. Translation gives CASSMIGGNTGELFF. This rearrangement joins TRBV6-1 to TRBJ2-2; possible D gene TRBD1, 6 bases. The CDR3 runs to 15 residues. Trimming cost V 6 bases and J 1 base, with 12 bases left between them. Germline assignment: CDR1 MNHNS and CDR2 SASEGT.

The chain links TRBV21-1 to TRBJ2-5; the table assigns TRBD1, which was not confirmed against the DNA. TRBV21-1 has pseudogene status. This CDR3 is 18 amino acids long. DNA of the CDR3: TGTGCCAGCAGCAAAGTTTCGCTCAGGGCGGATTTTCGGGAGACCCAGTACTTC. Residues: CASSKVSLRADFRETQYF.

This chain joins TRBV5-5 and TRBJ1-4; D not resolved. V shed 0 bases and J shed 4 bases, with 7 bases lying between them. CDR3 length equals 14 residues. CDR1 is SGHKS and CDR2 is YYEKEE in the germline V gene (reference sequence). DNA for the CDR3: TGTGCCAGCAGCTTGGTCCAGTATAATGAAAAACTGTTTTTT. Protein: CASSLVQYNEKLFF.

The rearrangement joins TRBV5-4 to TRBJ1-1, with D possibly TRBD1 on 5 matching bases. The germline V and J ends were trimmed by 9 bases and 0 bases, with 15 bases remaining between them. This CDR3 comprises 14 residues. Germline CDR1 is SGHNT and CDR2 is YYREEE (reference sequence). The CDR3 DNA is TGTGCCACCCACCCCCAGGGAATGAACACTGAAGCTTTCTTT. Translated, it gives CATHPQGMNTEAFF.

V usage is TRBV7-7 and J usage is TRBJ2-1; TRBD2 aligns across 9 bases. The CDR3 length is 15 residues. Per germline, CDR1 SSHAT and CDR2 FNYEAQ (reference sequence). The CDR3 protein is CAKGSGGHSYNEQFF. The CDR3 DNA reads as TGTGCAAAGGGTAGCGGGGGACACTCCTACAATGAGCAGTTCTTC.

V usage is TRBV2 and J usage is TRBJ1-2, with D maybe TRBD1 (5 bases). Germline CDR1 and CDR2: SNHLY and FYNNEI. V dropped 5 bases and J dropped 10 bases, with 11 bases sitting between them. The CDR3 extends over 11 amino acids. CDR3 region: CASSPGIVYTF. CDR3 DNA: TGTGCCAGCAGTCCAGGGATCGTCTACACCTTC.